These T cell receptor beta chains were read from a single sample in a study of patients and donors after allogeneic stem cell transplantation. TCRdb independently ran MiXCR on the RT-PCR reads; one entry per CDR3 protein. This table has about 72,000 distinct CDR3 sequences, more than 20% appearing once. Sequencing input: blood, either unsorted or a sorted T cell fraction (not recorded which). The source is a human donor who was either an allogeneic HSCT recipient or a stem cell or donor lymphocyte infusion donor (not recorded which). It is not recorded whose cells these are; they may come from a transplant donor. Each CDR3 is given with its conserved first and last residue. D genes are given only for firm matches. Some rows mark clone size as missing; the rest say once, few, many or name a class of expanded clone.

v_call	j_call	clone_size	d_call	cdr3_nt	cdr3_aa
TRBV12-3/TRBV12-4	TRBJ1-2	few	.	TGTGCCAGCAGTTTATACCGTTTCTCCTATGGCTACACCTTC	CASSLYRFSYGYTF
TRBV7-9	TRBJ2-2	.	TRBD2	TGTGCCAGCAGCAAAGGATTGGGACTAGCGATCACCGGGGAGCTGTTTTTT	CASSKGLGLAITGELFF
TRBV6-5	TRBJ2-7	.	TRBD1	TGTGCCAGCAGTTACGTACCCGGGACAGCCTACGAGCAGTACTTC	CASSYVPGTAYEQYF
TRBV9	TRBJ2-5	many	.	TGTGCCAGCAGCCCAAACGCCGGGGGCCAAGAGACCCAGTACTTC	CASSPNAGGQETQYF
TRBV11-2	TRBJ1-3	.	.	TGTGCCAGCAGCCTAAAAATCCAGGGCCCTTCTGGAAACACCATATATTTT	CASSLKIQGPSGNTIYF
TRBV7-9	TRBJ1-2	few	.	TGTGCCAGCAGCTTAGCGTGGCTAAGCACCTTC	CASSLAWLSTF
TRBV5-1	TRBJ1-5	few	.	TGCGCCAGCAGCGCGGCAGGGGATCAGCCCCAGCATTTT	CASSAAGDQPQHF
TRBV12-3/TRBV12-4	TRBJ2-1	.	TRBD2	TGTGCCAGCAGTTTAAGACTAGCGGGGAACAATGAGCAGTTCTTC	CASSLRLAGNNEQFF
TRBV12-3/TRBV12-4	TRBJ2-5	.	.	TGTGCCAGCAGTTTAGCGGCCAATTCAGCGCCCCAGTACTTC	CASSLAANSAPQYF
TRBV12-3/TRBV12-4	TRBJ1-2	many	.	TGTGCCAGCAGCTATCTTACCCGCGAGAGGGGCTACACCTTC	CASSYLTRERGYTF
TRBV6-5	TRBJ1-5	.	.	TGTGCCAGCAGTTCGGACAGACGCAATCAGCCCCAGCATTTT	CASSSDRRNQPQHF
TRBV15	TRBJ1-1	few	.	TGTGCCACCAGCACCCGTGCTGGGGGAGGGAACACTGAAGCTTTCTTT	CATSTRAGGGNTEAFF
TRBV25-1	TRBJ1-1	few	.	TGTGCCAGCAGACACGGGGGCCGAGTTCAAGCTTTCTTT	CASRHGGRVQAFF
TRBV9	TRBJ2-1	.	.	TGTGCCAGCAGCGACCGAAGGGGGGGATGGAATGAGCAGTTCTTC	CASSDRRGGWNEQFF
TRBV12-5	TRBJ2-3	few	.	TGTGCTAGTGGCAAACATCCTGGCGATACGCAGTATTTT	CASGKHPGDTQYF
TRBV7-2	TRBJ2-2	once	.	TGTGCCAGCAGCTTGAGGGCCACAATCACCGGGGAGCTGTTTTTT	CASSLRATITGELFF
TRBV20-1	TRBJ1-4	few	TRBD1	TGCAGTGCTTCCGGGACAGGGAATGAGAAACTGTTTTTT	CSASGTGNEKLFF
TRBV11-2	TRBJ2-6	.	.	TGTGCCAGCAGCTTAGGGTCTGCTGGGACCGGGGCCAACGTCCTGACTTTC	CASSLGSAGTGANVLTF
TRBV5-1	TRBJ2-1	many	TRBD2	TGCGCCAGCAGCACGGACCGACTAGCGGGGGGATACAATGAGCAGTTCTTC	CASSTDRLAGGYNEQFF
TRBV5-1	TRBJ1-3	few	.	TGCGCCAGCAGCTTGGGGGACCTGACAGCCTCTGGAAACACCATATATTTT	CASSLGDLTASGNTIYF
TRBV7-2	TRBJ1-5	medium-sized	TRBD1	TGTGCCAGCAGCGCCACAGGGGCGGGTCAGCCCCAGCATTTT	CASSATGAGQPQHF
TRBV20-1	TRBJ1-2	.	.	TGCAGTGCTAACTTACTGGGAAACTATGGCTACACCTTC	CSANLLGNYGYTF
TRBV20-1	TRBJ1-3	.	.	TGCAGTGCTAGACACGGCTCTGGAAACACCATATATTTT	CSARHGSGNTIYF
TRBV10-3	TRBJ1-5	many	.	TGTGCCATCGCCGGGGCAGGGAACCAGCCCCAGCATTTT	CAIAGAGNQPQHF
TRBV12-3/TRBV12-4	TRBJ1-6	.	TRBD1	TGTGCCAGCAGTTTACAGGGGGACCCCTATAATTCACCCCTCCACTTT	CASSLQGDPYNSPLHF
TRBV27	TRBJ2-2	.	TRBD2	TGTGCCAGCAGCCCTCTGGGGACTAGCGGGATTAACACCGGGGAGCTGTTTTTT	CASSPLGTSGINTGELFF
TRBV6-1	TRBJ1-2	few	.	TGTGCCAGCAGTGGGGCTTCCTATGGCTACACCTTC	CASSGASYGYTF
TRBV2	TRBJ2-1	.	.	TGTGCCAGCAGTGAATTGGGTATGGGACTTTACAATGAGCAGTTCTTC	CASSELGMGLYNEQFF
TRBV9	TRBJ2-2	.	.	TGTGCCAGCAGCGTAAATTTCGGGGCCTCCGGGGAGCTGTTTTTT	CASSVNFGASGELFF
TRBV12-3/TRBV12-4	TRBJ1-2	few	.	TGTGCCAGCAGTTTAAACCCTCTGACCGAGAAAGCTAACTATGGCTACACCTTC	CASSLNPLTEKANYGYTF
TRBV20-1	TRBJ2-1	few	TRBD2	TGCAGTGCTAGAGATTCAAGAGGGAGGGCCTTGGATGAGCAGTTCTTC	CSARDSRGRALDEQFF
TRBV30	TRBJ1-5	few	.	TGTGCCTGGGGTTCAGGGTTTGGTCAGCCCCAGCATTTT	CAWGSGFGQPQHF
TRBV10-3	TRBJ1-2	few	.	TGTGCCATCAGTGAGTCGATAAAAGTGGGGGACCGCCCGTATGGCTACACCTTC	CAISESIKVGDRPYGYTF
TRBV27	TRBJ2-7	.	.	TGTGCCAGCAGATTAAGTGTGGGCTACGAGCAGTACTTC	CASRLSVGYEQYF
TRBV7-9	TRBJ1-5	.	.	TGTGCCAGCAGCTTGGGGGCCTATAGCAATCAGCCCCAGCATTTT	CASSLGAYSNQPQHF
TRBV5-1	TRBJ1-6	.	.	TGCGCCAGCAGCTCGTCAGGGCAGTCACCCCTCCACTTT	CASSSSGQSPLHF
TRBV12-3/TRBV12-4	TRBJ2-1	.	TRBD2	TGTGCCAGCAGTCCGGGACTAGCGGCGAAGCAGTTCTTC	CASSPGLAAKQFF
TRBV5-6	TRBJ2-1	.	TRBD1	TGTGCCAGCAGCTCCTCCGGGACAGGGTGGAATGAGCAGTTCTTC	CASSSSGTGWNEQFF
TRBV29-1	TRBJ2-4	.	TRBD1	TGCAGCGTTGCACCGACAGGGGTGAAGCACATTCAGTACTTC	CSVAPTGVKHIQYF
TRBV3-1	TRBJ1-1	.	TRBD1	TGTGCCAGCAGCCAGCCAGGGGGCGAAGCTTTCTTT	CASSQPGGEAFF
TRBV12-3/TRBV12-4	TRBJ1-4	few	.	TGTGCCAGCAGTTTTCCCCCCGGGACCTTAGGAAAACTGTTTTTT	CASSFPPGTLGKLFF
TRBV24-1	TRBJ2-1	.	.	TGTGCCACCAGTGATAATGGCATGCAAGCCAATGAGCAGTTCTTC	CATSDNGMQANEQFF
TRBV18	TRBJ1-2	.	.	TGTGCCAGCTCAAACAGGGTTTATGGCTACACCTTC	CASSNRVYGYTF